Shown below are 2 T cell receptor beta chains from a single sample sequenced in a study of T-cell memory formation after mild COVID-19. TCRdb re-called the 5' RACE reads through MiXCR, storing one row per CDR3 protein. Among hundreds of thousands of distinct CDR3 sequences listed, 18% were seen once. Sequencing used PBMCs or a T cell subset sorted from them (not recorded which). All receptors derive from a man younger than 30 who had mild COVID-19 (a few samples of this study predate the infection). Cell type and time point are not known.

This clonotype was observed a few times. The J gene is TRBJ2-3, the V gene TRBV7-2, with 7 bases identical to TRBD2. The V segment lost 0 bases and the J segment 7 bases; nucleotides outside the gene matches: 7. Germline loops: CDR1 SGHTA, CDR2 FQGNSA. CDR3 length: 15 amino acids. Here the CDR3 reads CASSLAWTRANTQYF. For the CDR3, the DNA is TGTGCCAGCAGCTTAGCGTGGACTAGAGCAAATACGCAGTATTTT.

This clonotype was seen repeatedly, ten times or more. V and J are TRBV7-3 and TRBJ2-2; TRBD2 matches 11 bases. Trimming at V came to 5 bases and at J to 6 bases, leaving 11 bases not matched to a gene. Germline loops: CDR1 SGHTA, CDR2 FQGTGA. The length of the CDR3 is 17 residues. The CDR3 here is CASSPRGLTSGAGELFF. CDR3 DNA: TGTGCCAGCAGCCCCCGGGGTCTGACTAGCGGGGCCGGGGAGCTGTTTTTT. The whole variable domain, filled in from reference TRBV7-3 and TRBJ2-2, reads GAGVSQTPSNKVTEKGKYVELRCDPISGHTALYWYRQSLGQGPEFLIYFQGTGAADDSGLPNDRFFAVRPEGSVSTLKIQRTERGDSAVYLCASSPRGLTSGAGELFFGEGSRLTVL.